The 13 T cell receptor beta chains below all came from one sample that was sequenced in a study of cytomegalovirus exposure and HLA in healthy donors. In the PCR, 60 Vbeta and 13 Jbeta primers were used. TCRdb keeps only in-frame clones here, not all; method: immunoSEQ multiplex PCR. The profile covers about 180,000 clones, with under 85% appearing a single time and over 2.5% taken by the ten largest. Input material: PBMCs. The origin of the receptors is a male donor in good health and CMV-seronegative.

The chain has TRBV30 and TRBJ1-5; D possibly corresponds to TRBD1 (5 bases). Germline V gene sequence: CDR1 GTSNPN, CDR2 SVGIG (reference sequence). This CDR3 is 15 amino acids long. Trimming shortened V by 0 bases and J by 5 bases, and 14 bases separated the two germline ends. This CDR3 is CAWSVGGPGYQPQHF. The DNA of the CDR3 is TGTGCCTGGAGTGTCGGGGGACCCGGATATCAGCCCCAGCATTTT.

V is TRBV9 and J is TRBJ2-1, with D possibly being TRBD2 (5 bases). Trimming removed 5 bases at V and 9 bases at J, with 21 bases between. CDR3 length: 15 residues. The germline V gene has CDR1 SGDLS and CDR2 YYNGEE. Written as DNA, the CDR3 is TGTGCCAGCAGGTCAAGTAGTGGGAGCTTCGTTGAGCAGTTCTTC. Its translation: CASRSSSGSFVEQFF.

This clone was observed a few times. This chain connects TRBV15 to TRBJ2-1, with TRBD2 matching over 8 bases. Unmatched junction bases numbered 0, after V lost 0 bases and J lost 2 bases. Germline V gene lookup returns CDR1 LNHNV and CDR2 YYDKDF (reference sequence). This CDR3 contains 15 residues. The CDR3 loop reads CATSRELAAYNEQFF. The DNA of the CDR3 is TGTGCCACCAGCAGAGAACTAGCGGCCTACAATGAGCAGTTCTTC.

The sample holds one count of this clone. The gene calls are TRBV4-1 and TRBJ1-1; tentative D call: TRBD1 (5 bases). In germline, CDR1 is MGHRA, CDR2 YSYEKL. V shed 0 bases and J shed 5 bases, with 10 bases lying between them. This CDR3 region has 14 residues. CDR3 amino acids: CASSQDLGPTEAFF. The CDR3 DNA reads TGCGCCAGCAGCCAAGATCTGGGGCCAACTGAAGCTTTCTTT.

This clone was counted a single time. Other DNA sequences within the sample encode an identical CDR3. CDR3: CASSFQGTYGYTF. Written as DNA, the CDR3 is TGTGCCAGCAGTTTCCAGGGAACCTATGGCTACACCTTC. The chain carries TRBV28 and TRBJ1-2, with a possible D match to TRBD1 (5 bases). The germline CDR1 and CDR2 sequences are MDHEN and SYDVKM. Between the trimmed V and J ends, which lost 3 bases and 4 bases, there was a span of 9 bases. The CDR3 contains 13 residues.

This clone was seen more than once but under ten times. The chain uses TRBV6-5 and TRBJ1-1, with TRBD1 as a possible D gene (5 bases). The CDR3 sequence is 16 residues long. V lost 0 bases and J 5 bases, leaving 16 bases between the germline ends. Germline CDR1 MNHEY, CDR2 SVGAGI. In DNA, the CDR3 is TGTGCCAGCAGTTACTCGCTCAAGGGGCTTTGGACTGAAGCTTTCTTT. As protein: CASSYSLKGLWTEAFF.

This clone was counted a single time. This rearrangement joins TRBV28 to TRBJ2-5, with D maybe TRBD1 (6 bases). The V and J ends lost 3 bases and 1 base respectively, with 9 bases between them. The germline gives CDR1 MDHEN, CDR2 SYDVKM. This CDR3 has 14 residues. The CDR3 DNA sequence: TGTGCCAGCAGTTTTTACAGGGCCCAAGAGACCCAGTACTTC. It specifies CASSFYRAQETQYF.

The chain recombines TRBV9 with TRBJ1-1; no clear D. Germline V gives CDR1 SGDLS, CDR2 YYNGEE. The V gene lost 0 bases and the J gene lost 2 bases, with 11 bases spanning the gap. CDR3 length: 15 amino acids. CDR3 coding DNA: TGTGCCAGCAGCGTAGACGGCAGGCCTAACACTGAAGCTTTCTTT. This gives the protein CASSVDGRPNTEAFF.

V and J are TRBV10-3 and TRBJ2-7, with 8 positions matching TRBD2. The length of the CDR3 is 15 residues. With V trimmed by 1 base and J by 4 bases, 6 bases remained unmatched. Germline-derived CDR1 and CDR2 are ENHRY and SYGVKD. CDR3 nucleotide sequence: TGTGCCATCAGTGAGTTTCGGGCGGGGGGATACGAGCAGTACTTC. It translates to CAISEFRAGGYEQYF.

V usage is TRBV4-3 and J usage is TRBJ2-2, with D perhaps TRBD2 (5 bases). Germline loops: CDR1 LGHNA, CDR2 YSLEER. The CDR3 is made up of 14 amino acids. V dropped 4 bases and J dropped 6 bases, with 12 bases sitting between them. Here the CDR3 reads CASSPLLAAGELFF. The CDR3 nucleotides are TGCGCCAGCAGCCCCCTTCTAGCAGCCGGGGAGCTGTTTTTT.

The V gene is TRBV28, the J gene TRBJ1-2; tentative D call: TRBD1 (6 bases). Trimming left V 6 bases short and J 4 bases short, with 12 bases between. The germline gives CDR1 MDHEN, CDR2 SYDVKM. The CDR3 loop spans 13 amino acids. The DNA of the CDR3 is TGTGCCAGCAGCTCGGACAGCTTCTATGGCTACACCTTC. Its protein product is CASSSDSFYGYTF.

The gene calls are TRBV11-2 and TRBJ2-7; D unresolved. With 1 base removed from V and 0 bases from J, the gap between germline ends came to 7 bases. The CDR3 is made up of 14 amino acids. Germline CDR1 SGHAT, CDR2 FQNNGV. The chain's CDR3 is CASSLALYSYEQYF. For the CDR3, the DNA is TGTGCCAGCAGCTTAGCACTCTACTCCTACGAGCAGTACTTC.

The chain couples TRBV19 to TRBJ2-7; 9 nucleotides align to TRBD2. The ends lost 5 bases at V and 6 bases at J; junction bases unmatched: 8. Per germline, CDR1 LNHDA and CDR2 SQIVND (reference sequence). This CDR3 comprises 14 residues. DNA for the CDR3: TGTGCCAGTAGTGTTAGCGGGAGATCGCCCGAGCAGTACTTC. Amino acids: CASSVSGRSPEQYF.